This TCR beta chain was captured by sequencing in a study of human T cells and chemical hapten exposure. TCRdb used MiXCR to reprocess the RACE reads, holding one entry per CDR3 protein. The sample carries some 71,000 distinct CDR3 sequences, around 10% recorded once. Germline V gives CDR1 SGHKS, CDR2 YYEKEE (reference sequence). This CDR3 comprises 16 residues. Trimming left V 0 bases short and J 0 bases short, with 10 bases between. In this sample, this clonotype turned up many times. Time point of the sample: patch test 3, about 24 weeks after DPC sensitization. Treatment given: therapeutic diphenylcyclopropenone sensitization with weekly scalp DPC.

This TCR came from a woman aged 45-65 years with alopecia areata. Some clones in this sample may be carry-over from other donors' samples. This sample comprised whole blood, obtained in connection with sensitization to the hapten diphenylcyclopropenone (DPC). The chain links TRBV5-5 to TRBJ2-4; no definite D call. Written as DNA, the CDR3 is TGTGCCAGCAGCTTGGCGTCAGGCCTAGCCAAAAACATTCAGTACTTC. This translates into CASSLASGLAKNIQYF.